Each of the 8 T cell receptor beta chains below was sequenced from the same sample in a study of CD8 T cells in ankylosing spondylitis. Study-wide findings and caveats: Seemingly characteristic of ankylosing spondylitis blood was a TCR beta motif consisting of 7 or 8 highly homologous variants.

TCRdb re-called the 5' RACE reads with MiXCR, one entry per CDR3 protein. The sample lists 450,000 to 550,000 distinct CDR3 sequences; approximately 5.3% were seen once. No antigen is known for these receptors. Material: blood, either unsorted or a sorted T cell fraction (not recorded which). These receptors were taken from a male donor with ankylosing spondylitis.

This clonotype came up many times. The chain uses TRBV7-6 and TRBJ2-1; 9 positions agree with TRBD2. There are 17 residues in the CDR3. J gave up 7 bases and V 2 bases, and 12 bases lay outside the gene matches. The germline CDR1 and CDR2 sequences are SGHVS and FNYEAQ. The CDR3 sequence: CASSLKVLAGTSNEQFF. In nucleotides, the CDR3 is TGTGCCAGCAGCTTAAAGGTCCTAGCGGGGACGAGTAATGAGCAGTTCTTC.

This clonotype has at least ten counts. CDR3 nucleotides: TGTGCCAGCCGGGACACTGGCACAGATACGCAGTATTTT. Its translation is CASRDTGTDTQYF. The V call is TRBV28, the J call TRBJ2-3, with a weak D call TRBD1 (6 bases). The V gene's germline CDR1 is MDHEN and CDR2 SYDVKM. The CDR3 consists of 13 residues. V was trimmed by 8 bases and J by 1 base, leaving 10 bases between them.

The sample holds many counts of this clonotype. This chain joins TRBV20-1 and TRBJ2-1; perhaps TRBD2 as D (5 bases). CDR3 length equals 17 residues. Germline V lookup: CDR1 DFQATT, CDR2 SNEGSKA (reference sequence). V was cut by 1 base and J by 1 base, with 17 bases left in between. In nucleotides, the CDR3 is TGCAGTGCTAGAGCAGCGGTAGTGGGTTCTTCCTACAATGAGCAGTTCTTC. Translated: CSARAAVVGSSYNEQFF.

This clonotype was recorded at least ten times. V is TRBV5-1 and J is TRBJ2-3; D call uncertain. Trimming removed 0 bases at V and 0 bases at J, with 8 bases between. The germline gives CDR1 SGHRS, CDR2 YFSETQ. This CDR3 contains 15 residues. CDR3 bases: TGCGCCAGCAGCTTGGATGCGAGTAGCACAGATACGCAGTATTTT. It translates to CASSLDASSTDTQYF. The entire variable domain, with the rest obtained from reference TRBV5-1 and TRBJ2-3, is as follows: KAGVTQTPRYLIKTRGQQVTLSCSPISGHRSVSWYQQTPGQGLQFLFEYFSETQRNKGNFPGRFSGRQFSNSRSEMNVSTLELGDSALYLCASSLDASSTDTQYFGPGTRLTVL.

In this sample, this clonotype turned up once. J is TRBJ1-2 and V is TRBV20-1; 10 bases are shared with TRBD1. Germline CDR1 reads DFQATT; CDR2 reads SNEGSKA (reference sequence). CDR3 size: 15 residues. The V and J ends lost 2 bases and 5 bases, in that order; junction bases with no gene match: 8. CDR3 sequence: CSARRDRGFLYGYTF. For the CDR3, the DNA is TGCAGTGCTAGAAGGGACAGGGGATTTTTGTATGGCTACACCTTC.

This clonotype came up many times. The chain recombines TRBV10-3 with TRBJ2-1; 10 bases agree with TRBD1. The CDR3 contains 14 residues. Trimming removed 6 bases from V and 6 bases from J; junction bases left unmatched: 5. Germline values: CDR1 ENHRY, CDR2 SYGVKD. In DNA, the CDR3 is TGTGCCATCAGAGGACAGGGGGTTGGCAATGAGCAGTTCTTC. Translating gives CAIRGQGVGNEQFF.

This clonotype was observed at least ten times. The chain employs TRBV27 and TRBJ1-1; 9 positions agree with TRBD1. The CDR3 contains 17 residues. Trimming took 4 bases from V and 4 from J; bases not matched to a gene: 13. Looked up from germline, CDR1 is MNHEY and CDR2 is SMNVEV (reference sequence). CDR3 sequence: CASSSLGQGRGITEAFF. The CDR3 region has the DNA TGTGCCAGCAGTTCCCTTGGACAGGGGCGAGGGATCACTGAAGCTTTCTTT.

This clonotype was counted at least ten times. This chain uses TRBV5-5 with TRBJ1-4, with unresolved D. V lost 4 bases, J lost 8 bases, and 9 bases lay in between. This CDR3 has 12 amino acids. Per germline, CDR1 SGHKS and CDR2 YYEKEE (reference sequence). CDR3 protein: CASSPNKEKLFF. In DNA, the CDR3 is TGTGCCAGCAGCCCGAATAAGGAAAAACTGTTTTTT.